A single sample is the source of the 21 T cell receptor beta chains below, sequenced in a study of blood T cell repertoires in COVID-19. The protocol was immunoSEQ multiplex PCR, while the TCRdb copy is restricted to in-frame clones and leaves out a portion. This sample carries a few hundred thousand clones, 88% of them seen once, and the ten largest clones take approximately 2%. The sample was PBMCs or T cells enriched from blood (not recorded which). Receptor source: a woman aged 60-70 years in a cohort exposed to, infected with or recovered from COVID-19 (not recorded which).

This chain connects TRBV12-5 to TRBJ2-1; 11 nucleotides match TRBD2. CDR3 length: 14 amino acids. The V and J ends lost 4 bases and 6 bases, in that order; junction bases with no gene match: 2. Germline lookup yields CDR1 LGHNT and CDR2 FRNRAP. The CDR3, as DNA: TGTGCTAGTGGTTATAGCGGGAGGGCCAATGAGCAGTTCTTC. Translation: CASGYSGRANEQFF.

This chain joins TRBV28 and TRBJ1-2; tentatively, D is TRBD1 (5 bases). CDR1 is MDHEN, CDR2 SYDVKM, per germline. The CDR3 is 16 residues long. Trimming shortened V by 2 bases and J by 4 bases, and 17 bases separated the two germline ends. CDR3 in DNA: TGTGCCAGCAGTTTAGCCAGGGAAGAAAGCGTCTATGGCTACACCTTC. Protein: CASSLAREESVYGYTF.

For this clone: Other DNA sequences in the same sample also yield this CDR3. V gene TRBV19 combines with J gene TRBJ1-5; TRBD1 aligns across 7 bases. The CDR3 contains 15 residues. From germline, CDR1 is LNHDA and CDR2 SQIVND (reference sequence). V lost 4 bases, J lost 0 bases, and 3 bases stayed unmatched. The CDR3 nucleotides are TGTGCCAGTAGTACGACAGGGTATAGCAATCAGCCCCAGCATTTT. Protein product: CASSTTGYSNQPQHF.

The CDR3 region has the DNA TGTGCCAGTAGTAGTCCCGTGACTAGCGGGGACCAAGAGACCCAGTACTTC. Translation gives CASSSPVTSGDQETQYF. V and J are TRBV19 and TRBJ2-5; 11 bases fit TRBD2. V trimming: 4 bases; J trimming: 0 bases; junction bases outside the gene matches: 7. Germline V CDR1 and CDR2: LNHDA, SQIVND (reference sequence). CDR3 length equals 17 residues.

The CDR3: CASSLAGDRRVEQYF. The DNA of the CDR3 is TGTGCCAGCAGCTTAGCAGGGGACAGGAGAGTCGAGCAGTACTTC. The chain uses TRBV11-3 and TRBJ2-7; 8 nucleotides match TRBD1. The germline gives CDR1 SGHNT, CDR2 YENEEA. The J segment lost 6 bases and the V segment lost 1 base, leaving 8 bases of the junction unmatched. The CDR3 spans 15 residues.

The chain joins TRBV27 to TRBJ1-1, with a possible D match to TRBD1 (5 bases). The germline gives CDR1 MNHEY, CDR2 SMNVEV (reference sequence). This CDR3 region has 12 residues. Deletions cut 3 bases from V and 6 bases from J, with 8 bases between. CDR3 sequence: CASSLRGPEAFF. CDR3 nucleotides: TGTGCCAGCAGTTTGCGGGGACCTGAAGCTTTCTTT.

This clone has only a few counts. The V gene is TRBV5-1, the J gene TRBJ1-1, with unresolved D. This CDR3 spans 13 amino acids. Between the trimmed V and J ends, which lost 0 bases and 3 bases, there was a span of 6 bases. The germline V gene encodes CDR1 SGHRS and CDR2 YFSETQ. As DNA, the CDR3 is TGCGCCAGCAGCTTGGGGGCCGACACTGAAGCTTTCTTT. It is translated as CASSLGADTEAFF.

V and J are TRBV19 and TRBJ2-2; 8 positions agree with TRBD2. This CDR3 spans 16 amino acids. Germline values: CDR1 LNHDA, CDR2 SQIVND (reference sequence). V was pared by 11 bases and J by 2 bases, with 13 bases of the junction left unmatched. Here the CDR3 DNA reads TGTGCCTCTAACCCCGGGACTAGGGGAAACACCGGGGAGCTGTTTTTT. This gives the protein CASNPGTRGNTGELFF.

J is TRBJ1-1 and V is TRBV19; 8 bases align to TRBD1. Germline loops: CDR1 LNHDA, CDR2 SQIVND (reference sequence). Trimming took 7 bases from V and 1 from J; bases not matched to a gene: 5. The CDR3 length is 14 residues. As DNA, the CDR3 is TGTGCCAGTATCAAGGACAGGGCGAACACTGAAGCTTTCTTT. Its protein is CASIKDRANTEAFF.

The V call is TRBV6-5, the J call TRBJ2-7; D perhaps matches TRBD1 (5 bases). V was cut by 4 bases and J by 7 bases, with 14 bases left in between. CDR3 size: 13 residues. The germline gives CDR1 MNHEY, CDR2 SVGAGI. CDR3 DNA sequence: TGTGCCAGCAGTTCCAGGGTGGAAGGAGAGCAGTACTTC. It translates to CASSSRVEGEQYF.

This chain connects TRBV4-1 to TRBJ1-6; 9 bases line up with TRBD1. CDR1 and CDR2 (germline): MGHRA, YSYEKL. The V and J ends lost 1 base and 8 bases, in that order; junction bases with no gene match: 6. This CDR3 has 16 amino acids. The CDR3 DNA is TGCGCCAGCAGCCAAGGCTCGACAGGGGGATATTCACCCCTCCACTTT. Its translation: CASSQGSTGGYSPLHF.

This rearrangement joins TRBV18 to TRBJ1-1; 7 nucleotides agree with TRBD1. The CDR3 sequence is 15 residues long. V trimming: 3 bases; J trimming: 0 bases; junction bases outside the gene matches: 4. The germline V gene has CDR1 KGHSH and CDR2 LQKENI. CDR3 sequence (DNA): TGTGCCAGCTCACCGCCGACAGGGATGAACACTGAAGCTTTCTTT. As protein: CASSPPTGMNTEAFF.

This chain joins TRBV4-1 and TRBJ1-6, with D perhaps TRBD1 (6 bases). With 4 bases removed from V and 7 bases from J, the gap between germline ends came to 8 bases. CDR1 is MGHRA and CDR2 is YSYEKL in the germline V gene. CDR3 length: 13 amino acids. The CDR3 nucleotides read TGCGCCAGCAGCCGAACAGGGAATTCACCCCTCCACTTT. It codes for CASSRTGNSPLHF.

A note on this clone: Other DNA sequences within the sample encode an identical CDR3. The chain joins TRBV5-1 to TRBJ1-5; maybe TRBD1 (5 bases). Germline values: CDR1 SGHRS, CDR2 YFSETQ. CDR3 length: 14 amino acids. Trimming took off 0 bases at V and 3 bases at J, with 7 bases between the two ends. The CDR3 nucleotides are TGCGCCAGCAGCTTGGAGGGGCCCAATCAGCCCCAGCATTTT. As protein: CASSLEGPNQPQHF.

This clone was counted once. The chain combines TRBV7-3 with TRBJ2-2; the D gene is possibly TRBD2 (6 bases). Per the germline V gene, CDR1 is SGHTA and CDR2 is FQGTGA. The V end lost 1 base, the J end lost 4 bases, and 13 bases lay between the germline ends. The CDR3 runs to 16 residues. CDR3 sequence (DNA): TGTGCCAGCAGCTTAAGTCCTAGCGCATTCACCGGGGAGCTGTTTTTT. It is translated as CASSLSPSAFTGELFF.

The chain uses TRBV19 and TRBJ2-3, with 7 nucleotides matching TRBD2. The V and J ends lost 3 bases and 3 bases, in that order; junction bases with no gene match: 3. The CDR3 has 14 residues. The germline gives CDR1 LNHDA, CDR2 SQIVND (reference sequence). DNA of the CDR3: TGTGCCAGTAGTATTGGACTAGATACAGATACGCAGTATTTT. Residues: CASSIGLDTDTQYF.

This sequence joins TRBV29-1 and TRBJ2-1; 10 bases align to TRBD2. The CDR3 has 12 amino acids. The germline V gene encodes CDR1 SQVTM and CDR2 ANQGSEA. The ends lost 3 bases at V and 13 bases at J; junction bases unmatched: 6. The CDR3 sequence: CSVDRSSGSQFF. DNA for the CDR3: TGCAGCGTTGATCGGTCTAGCGGGAGTCAGTTCTTC.

The CDR3 reads CASRADGGLREKLFF. The DNA of the CDR3 is TGTGCCAGCAGGGCCGACGGGGGGTTACGGGAAAAACTGTTTTTT. V and J are TRBV2 and TRBJ1-4; the D gene is possibly TRBD1 (5 bases). V was pared by 6 bases and J by 8 bases, with 19 bases between. Germline CDR1 and CDR2: SNHLY and FYNNEI. CDR3 length: 15 amino acids.

This clone was seen just once. The V call is TRBV9, the J call TRBJ2-3; 13 positions match TRBD2. The CDR3 covers 18 residues. Trimming at V came to 1 base and at J to 0 bases, leaving 5 bases not matched to a gene. CDR1 and CDR2 from the germline V gene are SGDLS and YYNGEE. The CDR3 is CASSVSGTSGISTDTQYF. The DNA for the CDR3 is TGTGCCAGCAGCGTATCCGGGACTAGCGGGATTAGCACAGATACGCAGTATTTT.

This sequence joins TRBV2 and TRBJ2-5; D not resolved. CDR1 is SNHLY and CDR2 is FYNNEI in the germline V gene. CDR3 length: 11 residues. V lost 8 bases and J 5 bases, leaving 9 bases between the germline ends. The CDR3 DNA reads TGTGCCAGCTGTCGTGTGGAGACCCAGTACTTC. This translates into CASCRVETQYF.

The chain has TRBV28 and TRBJ1-1; 8 positions match TRBD1. V lost 1 base and J lost 1; bases outside the gene matches: 8. Per the germline V gene, CDR1 is MDHEN and CDR2 is SYDVKM. The CDR3 sequence is 17 residues long. Here the CDR3 reads CASSLFSQGAGNTEAFF. The CDR3 DNA is TGTGCCAGCAGTTTATTCTCCCAGGGGGCAGGGAACACTGAAGCTTTCTTT. The variable domain in full, with the rest retrieved from reference TRBV28 and TRBJ1-1, is DVKVTQSSRYLVKRTGEKVFLECVQDMDHENMFWYRQDPGLGLRLIYFSYDVKMKEKGDIPEGYSVSREKKERFSLILESASTNQTSMYLCASSLFSQGAGNTEAFFGQGTRLTVV.